A single sample gave rise to the 9 T cell receptor beta chains below, sequenced in a study of radiotherapy plus CTLA-4 blockade in lung cancer. The table came from immunoSEQ multiplex PCR; TCRdb's copy has only in-frame clones and leaves some out. The sample carries 90,000 or so clones, roughly four fifths recorded once. Here the sequenced sample was peripheral blood, taken from a patient treated with radiotherapy plus ipilimumab. These receptors originate from a human donor with non-small cell lung cancer who had stable disease on radiotherapy plus ipilimumab.

This clone was recorded once. This chain joins TRBV6-5 and TRBJ2-5; TRBD1 agrees at 8 bases. CDR3 size: 14 residues. J lost 1 base, V lost 5 bases, and 3 bases had no gene match. CDR1 and CDR2 from the germline V gene are MNHEY and SVGAGI. CDR3 sequence reads: CASSRTGSQETQYF. CDR3 bases: TGTGCCAGCAGTCGGACAGGGAGCCAAGAGACCCAGTACTTC.

The chain recombines TRBV27 with TRBJ2-1; no clear D. The length of the CDR3 is 14 residues. V shed 5 bases and J shed 6 bases, with 14 bases lying between them. Germline loops: CDR1 MNHEY, CDR2 SMNVEV (reference sequence). The CDR3 DNA is TGTGCCAGCAGTATAGACTTGGGGTCCAATGAGCAGTTCTTC. As protein: CASSIDLGSNEQFF.

This clone was counted a single time. The gene calls are TRBV2 and TRBJ2-3; D is unresolved. The CDR3 sequence is 13 residues long. V was clipped by 1 base and J by 6 bases, with 8 bases between them. Germline V CDR1 and CDR2: SNHLY, FYNNEI. The chain's CDR3 is CASSEGPKDTQYF. The CDR3 region has the DNA TGTGCCAGCAGTGAAGGGCCCAAGGATACGCAGTATTTT.

V and J are TRBV19 and TRBJ1-2; maybe TRBD1 (6 bases). Germline CDR1 LNHDA, CDR2 SQIVND (reference sequence). Trimming removed 2 bases from V and 4 bases from J, with 14 bases in between. The CDR3 contains 15 residues. CDR3 nucleotides: TGTGCCAGTAGTATACAGTCACAGGGTGTCTATGGCTACACCTTC. Translation gives CASSIQSQGVYGYTF.

This clone was counted a few times. This sequence joins TRBV2 and TRBJ1-5; a possible D gene is TRBD1 (6 bases). Germline loops: CDR1 SNHLY, CDR2 FYNNEI. The V gene lost 6 bases and the J gene lost 5 bases, with 11 bases spanning the gap. The CDR3 spans 13 residues. CDR3 nucleotides: TGTGCCAGCAGGAAGGGGGGGGATCAGCCCCAGCATTTT. This gives the protein CASRKGGDQPQHF. Supplemented by reference TRBV2 and TRBJ1-5, the full variable domain reads EPEVTQTPSHQVTQMGQEVILRCVPISNHLYFYWYRQILGQKVEFLVSFYNNEISEKSEIFDDQFSVERPDGSNFTLKIRSTKLEDSAMYFCASRKGGDQPQHFGDGTRLSIL.

J is TRBJ2-1 and V is TRBV29-1; maybe TRBD1 (6 bases). There are 14 residues in the CDR3. Germline V gene lookup returns CDR1 SQVTM and CDR2 ANQGSEA. V lost 3 bases, J lost 0 bases, and 9 bases lay in between. The CDR3 coding sequence is TGCAGCGTTGAGGGGGCCATCTCCTACAATGAGCAGTTCTTC. Residues: CSVEGAISYNEQFF.

The CDR3 bases are TGCGCCAGCAGCTTGAACCCCCAGGGAGGAGATACGCAGTATTTT. Encoded protein: CASSLNPQGGDTQYF. The V and J genes are TRBV5-1 and TRBJ2-3, with D possibly TRBD2 on 6 matching bases. V lost 1 base, J lost 5 bases, and 14 bases lay in between. The CDR3 runs to 15 residues. Per the germline V gene, CDR1 is SGHRS and CDR2 is YFSETQ.

This chain connects TRBV7-2 to TRBJ2-5; TRBD2 matches 12 bases. The CDR3 contains 16 residues. The germline V gene encodes CDR1 SGHTA and CDR2 FQGNSA. J gave up 5 bases and V 5 bases, and 9 bases lay outside the gene matches. CDR3 in amino acids: CASSPYTSGGPETQYF. CDR3 bases: TGTGCCAGCAGCCCATACACTAGCGGGGGGCCCGAGACCCAGTACTTC.

This sequence joins TRBV28 and TRBJ1-1; D possibly corresponds to TRBD1 (5 bases). The germline V and J ends were trimmed by 3 bases and 0 bases, with 14 bases remaining between them. The germline CDR1 and CDR2 sequences are MDHEN and SYDVKM. This CDR3 is 16 amino acids long. The CDR3 is CASSLSRENLNTEAFF. CDR3 in DNA: TGTGCCAGCAGTTTGTCCAGGGAGAATTTGAACACTGAAGCTTTCTTT.